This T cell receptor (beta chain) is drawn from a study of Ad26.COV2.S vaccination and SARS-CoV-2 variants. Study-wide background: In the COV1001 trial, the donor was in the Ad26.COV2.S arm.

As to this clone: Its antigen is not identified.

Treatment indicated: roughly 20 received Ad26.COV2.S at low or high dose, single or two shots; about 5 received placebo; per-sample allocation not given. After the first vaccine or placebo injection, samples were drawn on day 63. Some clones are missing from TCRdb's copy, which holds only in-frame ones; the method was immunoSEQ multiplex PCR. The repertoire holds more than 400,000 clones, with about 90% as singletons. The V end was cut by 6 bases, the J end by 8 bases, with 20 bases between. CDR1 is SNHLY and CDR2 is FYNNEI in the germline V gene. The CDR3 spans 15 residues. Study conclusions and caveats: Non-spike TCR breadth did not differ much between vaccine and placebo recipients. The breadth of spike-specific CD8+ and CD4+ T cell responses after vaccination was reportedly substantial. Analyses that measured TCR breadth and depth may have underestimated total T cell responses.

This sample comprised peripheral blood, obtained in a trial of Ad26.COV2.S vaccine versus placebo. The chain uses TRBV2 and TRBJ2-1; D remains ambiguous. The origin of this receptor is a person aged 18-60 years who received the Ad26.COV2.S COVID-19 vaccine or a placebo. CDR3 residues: CASRYSPVPAHEQFF. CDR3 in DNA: TGTGCCAGCAGATACTCCCCGGTTCCTGCCCATGAGCAGTTCTTC.